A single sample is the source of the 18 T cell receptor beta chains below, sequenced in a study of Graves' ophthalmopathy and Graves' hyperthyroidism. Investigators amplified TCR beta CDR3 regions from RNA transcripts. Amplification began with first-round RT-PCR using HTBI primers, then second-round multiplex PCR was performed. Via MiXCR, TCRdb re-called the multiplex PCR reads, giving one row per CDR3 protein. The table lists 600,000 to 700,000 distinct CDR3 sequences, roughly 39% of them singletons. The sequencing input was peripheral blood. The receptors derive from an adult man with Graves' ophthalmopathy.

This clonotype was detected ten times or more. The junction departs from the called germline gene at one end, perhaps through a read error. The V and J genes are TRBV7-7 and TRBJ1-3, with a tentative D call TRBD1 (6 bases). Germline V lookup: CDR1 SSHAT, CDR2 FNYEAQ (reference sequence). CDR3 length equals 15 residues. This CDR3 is CASSLNAGQGNTIYF. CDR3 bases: TGTGCTAGCAGCTTAAACGCCGGACAGGGAAACACCATATATTTT.

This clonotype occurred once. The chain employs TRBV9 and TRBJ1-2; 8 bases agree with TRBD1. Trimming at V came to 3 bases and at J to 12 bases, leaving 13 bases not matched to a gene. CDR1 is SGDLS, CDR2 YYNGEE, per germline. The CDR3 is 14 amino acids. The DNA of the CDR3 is TGTGCCAGCAGCGCCCACCGGACAGGGCATGGGAACACCTTC. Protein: CASSAHRTGHGNTF.

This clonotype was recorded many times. In nucleotides, the CDR3 is TGTGCCAGCACCACCCGAAGGCTCAACGGGGAAAAACTGTTTTTT. Encoded protein: CASTTRRLNGEKLFF. The rearrangement joins TRBV6-5 to TRBJ1-4; unclear D gene. The CDR3 contains 15 residues. Germline loops: CDR1 MNHEY, CDR2 SVGAGI. V gave up 7 bases and J gave up 8 bases, with 20 bases separating them.

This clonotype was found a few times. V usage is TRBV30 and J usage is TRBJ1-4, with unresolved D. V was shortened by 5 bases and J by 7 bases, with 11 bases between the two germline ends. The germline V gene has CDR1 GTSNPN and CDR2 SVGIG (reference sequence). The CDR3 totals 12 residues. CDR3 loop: CAWSHAGEKLFF. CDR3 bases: TGTGCCTGGTCCCATGCCGGTGAAAAACTGTTTTTT. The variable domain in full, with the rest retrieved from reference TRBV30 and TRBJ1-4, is SQTIHQWPATLVQPVGSPLSLECTVEGTSNPNLYWYRQAAGRGLQLLFYSVGIGQISSEVPQNLSASRPQDRQFILSSKKLLLSDSGFYLCAWSHAGEKLFFGSGTQLSVL.

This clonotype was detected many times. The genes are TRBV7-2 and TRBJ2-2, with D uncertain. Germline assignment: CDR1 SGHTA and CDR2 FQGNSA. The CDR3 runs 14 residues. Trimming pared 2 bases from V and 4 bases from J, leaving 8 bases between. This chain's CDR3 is CASSLRIGTGELFF. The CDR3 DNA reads TGTGCCAGCAGCTTAAGGATAGGCACCGGGGAGCTGTTTTTT.

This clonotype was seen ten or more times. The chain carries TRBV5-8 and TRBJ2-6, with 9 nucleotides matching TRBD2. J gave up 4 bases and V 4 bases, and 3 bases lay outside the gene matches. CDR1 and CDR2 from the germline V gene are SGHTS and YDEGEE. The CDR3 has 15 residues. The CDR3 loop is CASSVAGAGANVLTF. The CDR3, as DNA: TGTGCCAGCAGCGTAGCGGGAGCCGGGGCCAACGTCCTGACTTTC.

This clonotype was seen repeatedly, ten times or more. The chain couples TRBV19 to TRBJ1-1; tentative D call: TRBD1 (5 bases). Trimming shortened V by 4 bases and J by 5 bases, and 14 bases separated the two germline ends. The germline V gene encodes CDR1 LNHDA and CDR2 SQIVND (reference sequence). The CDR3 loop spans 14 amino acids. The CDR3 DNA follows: TGTGCCAGTAGTAACACTTGGGGGGGAACTGAAGCTTTCTTT. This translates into CASSNTWGGTEAFF.

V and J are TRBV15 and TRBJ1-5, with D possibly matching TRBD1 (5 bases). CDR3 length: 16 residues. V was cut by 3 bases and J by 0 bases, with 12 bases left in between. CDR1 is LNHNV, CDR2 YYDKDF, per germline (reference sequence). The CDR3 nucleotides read TGTGCCACCAGCAGTGAAGGGGTTAATAGCAATCAGCCCCAGCATTTT. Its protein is CATSSEGVNSNQPQHF. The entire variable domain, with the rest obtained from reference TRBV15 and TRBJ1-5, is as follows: DAMVIQNPRYQVTQFGKPVTLSCSQTLNHNVMYWYQQKSSQAPKLLFHYYDKDFNNEADTPDNFQSRRPNTSFCFLDIRSPGLGDTAMYLCATSSEGVNSNQPQHFGDGTRLSIL.

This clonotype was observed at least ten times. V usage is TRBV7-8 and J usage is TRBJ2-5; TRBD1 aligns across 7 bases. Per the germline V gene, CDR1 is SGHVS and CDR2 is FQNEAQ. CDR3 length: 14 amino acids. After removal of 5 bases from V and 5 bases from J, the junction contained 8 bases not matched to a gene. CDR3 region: CASSPSTRGETQYF. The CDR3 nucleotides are TGTGCCAGCAGCCCAAGTACCAGGGGGGAGACCCAGTACTTC.

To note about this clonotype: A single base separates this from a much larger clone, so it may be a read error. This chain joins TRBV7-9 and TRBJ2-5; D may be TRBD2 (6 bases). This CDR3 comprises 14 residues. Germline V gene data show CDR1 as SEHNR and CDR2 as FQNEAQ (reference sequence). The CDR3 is CAGSYTSLGETQYF. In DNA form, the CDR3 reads TGTGCCGGCAGCTATACTAGCTTGGGAGAGACCCAGTACTTC. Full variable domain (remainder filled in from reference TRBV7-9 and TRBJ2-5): DTGVSQNPRHKITKRGQNVTFRCDPISEHNRLYWYRQTLGQGPEFLTYFQNEAQLEKSRLLSDRFSAERPKGSFSTLEIQRTEQGDSAMYLCAGSYTSLGETQYFGPGTRLLVL.

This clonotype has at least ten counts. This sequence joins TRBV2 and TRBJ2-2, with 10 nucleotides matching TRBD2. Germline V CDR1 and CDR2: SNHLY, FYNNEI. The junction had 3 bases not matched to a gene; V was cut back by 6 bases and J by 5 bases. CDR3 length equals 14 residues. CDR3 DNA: TGTGCCAGCAGGGTTAGCGGGGGGACCGGGGAGCTGTTTTTT. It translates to CASRVSGGTGELFF.

In DNA, the CDR3 is TGCGCCAGCAGTGAACAGGGGTCGGACGAGCAGTACTTC. Residues: CASSEQGSDEQYF. V usage is TRBV10-2 and J usage is TRBJ2-7, with 7 positions matching TRBD1. The V and J ends lost 3 bases and 5 bases, in that order; junction bases with no gene match: 4. The CDR3 loop spans 13 amino acids. The germline gives CDR1 WSHSY, CDR2 SAAADI.

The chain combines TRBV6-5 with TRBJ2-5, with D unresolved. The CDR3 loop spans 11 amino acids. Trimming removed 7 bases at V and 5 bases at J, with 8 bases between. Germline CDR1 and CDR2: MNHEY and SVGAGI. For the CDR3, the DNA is TGTGCCAGCATTAATCGGGAGACCCAGTACTTC. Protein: CASINRETQYF.

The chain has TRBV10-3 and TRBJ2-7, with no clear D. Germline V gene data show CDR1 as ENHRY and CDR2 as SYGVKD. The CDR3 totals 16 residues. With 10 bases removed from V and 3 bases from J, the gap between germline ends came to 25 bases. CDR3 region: CASSAQRWQANYEQYF. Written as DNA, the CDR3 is TGTGCCAGCAGCGCACAAAGGTGGCAGGCGAACTACGAGCAGTACTTC.

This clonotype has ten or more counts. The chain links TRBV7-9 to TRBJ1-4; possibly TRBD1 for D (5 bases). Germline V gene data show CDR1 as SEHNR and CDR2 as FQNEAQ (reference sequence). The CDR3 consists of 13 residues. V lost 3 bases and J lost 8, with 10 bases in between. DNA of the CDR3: TGTGCCAGCAGCTTGGGGGGGAGCGAAAAACTGTTTTTT. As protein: CASSLGGSEKLFF.

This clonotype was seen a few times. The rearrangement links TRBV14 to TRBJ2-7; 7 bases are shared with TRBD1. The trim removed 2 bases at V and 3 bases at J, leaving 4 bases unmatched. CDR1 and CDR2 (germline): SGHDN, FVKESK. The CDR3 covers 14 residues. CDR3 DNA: TGTGCCAGCAGCCAATCGGGACAGAACTACGAGCAGTACTTC. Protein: CASSQSGQNYEQYF.

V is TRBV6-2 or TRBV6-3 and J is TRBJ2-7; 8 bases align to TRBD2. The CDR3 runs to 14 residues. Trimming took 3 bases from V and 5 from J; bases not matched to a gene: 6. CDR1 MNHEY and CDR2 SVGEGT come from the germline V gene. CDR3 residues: CASSYRTSPDEQYF. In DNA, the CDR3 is TGTGCCAGCAGTTATCGGACTAGCCCCGACGAGCAGTACTTC.

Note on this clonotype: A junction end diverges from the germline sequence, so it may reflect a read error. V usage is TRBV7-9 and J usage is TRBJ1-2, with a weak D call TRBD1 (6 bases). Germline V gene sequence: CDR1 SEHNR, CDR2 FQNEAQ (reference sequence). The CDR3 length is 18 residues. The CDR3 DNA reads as TGCGCCAGCAGCCAAGATAAAGGACTTTCGGGGGCTCACTATGGCTACACCTTC. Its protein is CASSQDKGLSGAHYGYTF.